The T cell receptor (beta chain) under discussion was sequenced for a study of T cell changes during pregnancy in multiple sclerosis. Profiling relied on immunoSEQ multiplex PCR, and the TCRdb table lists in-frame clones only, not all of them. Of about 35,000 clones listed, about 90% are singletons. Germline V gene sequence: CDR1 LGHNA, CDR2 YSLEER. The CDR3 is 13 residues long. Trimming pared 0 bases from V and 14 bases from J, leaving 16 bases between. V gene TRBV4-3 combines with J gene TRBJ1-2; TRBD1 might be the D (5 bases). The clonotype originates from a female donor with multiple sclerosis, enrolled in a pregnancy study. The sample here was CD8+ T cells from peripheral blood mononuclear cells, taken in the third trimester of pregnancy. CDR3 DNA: TGCGCCAGCAGCCAAGACATCGGTAGGGGCGCAACCTTC. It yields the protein CASSQDIGRGATF.